A single T cell receptor (beta chain) is shown here with its context. This entry is derived from a study of shared clonotypes between healthy human individuals. Study background: In total, the donors were two women and a few men aged 18 to 49.

Naive-designated CD8 cells lacked CD45RO, were positively enriched for CCR7, and omitted terminally differentiated effector memory CD45RA+ cells. Germline V gives CDR1 MNHEY, CDR2 SMNVEV (reference sequence). Trimming took 5 bases from V and 5 from J; bases not matched to a gene: 10. The CDR3 covers 15 residues. Using immunoSEQ multiplex PCR, the repertoire was profiled, and TCRdb retains in-frame clones only, with some absent. This table holds 2 million to 2.5 million clones, over 85% found once. The chain uses TRBV27 and TRBJ2-5; 8 positions agree with TRBD1. Sequencing was performed on naive CD8+ T cells sorted from blood. This clonotype was obtained from a man younger than 30 in good health. Written as DNA, the CDR3 is TGTGCCAGCAGTCCTCTAAGACAGGGGCGGGAGACCCAGTACTTC. Residues: CASSPLRQGRETQYF.